These T cell receptor beta chains were read from a single sample in a study of blood T cell repertoires in COVID-19. Method: immunoSEQ multiplex PCR; TCRdb's copy keeps in-frame clones and lacks some. The sample has 65,000 to 90,000 clones; under 85% are singletons. The sequencing input was peripheral blood. These receptors were taken from a woman aged 80 or over with acute or convalescent COVID-19. The CDR3 runs from the conserved cysteine through the conserved F or W. D genes are given only for firm matches. A row's size may be missing; if present it is once, few, many or a size class.

D | J | size | V | DNA | CDR3
TRBD2 | TRBJ2-1 | . | TRBV19 | TGTGCCAGTAGTCGACTCTTACTAGCGGGTGGTAATGAGCAGTTCTTC | CASSRLLLAGGNEQFF
TRBD2 | TRBJ2-1 | few | TRBV20-1 | TGCAGTGCTAGTGGGACTACCGCTGAGCAGTTCTTC | CSASGTTAEQFF
. | TRBJ2-1 | . | TRBV5-1 | TGCGCCAGCAGCTTGAGTATCAGCTCCTACAATGAGCAGTTCTTC | CASSLSISSYNEQFF
. | TRBJ2-1 | . | TRBV11-2 | TGTGCCAGCAGCTTACTCCAGGGTTGGGAGGTAAGGCAGTTCTTC | CASSLLQGWEVRQFF
TRBD2 | TRBJ2-7 | once | TRBV4-1 | TGCGCCAGCAGCCGTTTAGCGGGAAACTCCTACGAGCAGTACTTC | CASSRLAGNSYEQYF
TRBD1 | TRBJ2-5 | . | TRBV6-5 | TGTGCCAGCAGTTACTCCTGGACAGGGGACGAGACCCAGTACTTC | CASSYSWTGDETQYF
TRBD1 | TRBJ2-3 | . | TRBV5-1 | TGCGCCAGCTCTCAGGGGGGCACAGATACGCAGTATTTT | CASSQGGTDTQYF
TRBD1 | TRBJ1-1 | once | TRBV14 | TGTGCCAGCAGCCCCCAGGGGGCGAGCACTGAAGCTTTCTTT | CASSPQGASTEAFF
. | TRBJ1-6 | . | TRBV2 | TGTGCCAGCGGGGTCGGGAACAATTCACCCCTCCACTTT | CASGVGNNSPLHF
TRBD1 | TRBJ2-7 | few | TRBV20-1 | TGCAGTGCGCACAGGGGCTACGAGCAGTACTTC | CSAHRGYEQYF